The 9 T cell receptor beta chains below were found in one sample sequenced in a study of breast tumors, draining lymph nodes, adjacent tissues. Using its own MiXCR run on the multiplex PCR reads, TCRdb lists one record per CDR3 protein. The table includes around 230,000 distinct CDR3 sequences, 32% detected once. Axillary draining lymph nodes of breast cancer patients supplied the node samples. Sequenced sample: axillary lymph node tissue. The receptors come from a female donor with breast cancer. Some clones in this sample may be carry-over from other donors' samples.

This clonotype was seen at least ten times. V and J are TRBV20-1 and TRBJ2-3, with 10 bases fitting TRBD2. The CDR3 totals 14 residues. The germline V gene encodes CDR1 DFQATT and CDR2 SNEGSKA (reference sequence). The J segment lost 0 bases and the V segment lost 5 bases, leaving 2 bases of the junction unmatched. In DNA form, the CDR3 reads TGCAGTGCTTGGACTAGCGGAAGCACAGATACGCAGTATTTT. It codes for CSAWTSGSTDTQYF.

This chain's CDR3 is CASRDCGREQYF. The CDR3 DNA sequence: TGTGCCAGCCGGGACTGCGGGCGCGAGCAGTACTTC. The chain carries TRBV11-3 and TRBJ2-7; tentatively, D is TRBD2 (6 bases). The V and J ends lost 8 bases and 6 bases respectively, with 14 bases between them. Germline V lookup: CDR1 SGHNT, CDR2 YENEEA. CDR3 size: 12 residues.

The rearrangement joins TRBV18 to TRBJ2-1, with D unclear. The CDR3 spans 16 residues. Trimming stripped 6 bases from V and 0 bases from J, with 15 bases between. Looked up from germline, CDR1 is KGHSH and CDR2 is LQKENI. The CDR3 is CASSPAIGSSYNEQFF. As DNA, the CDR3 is TGTGCCAGCTCGCCAGCTATTGGAAGCTCCTACAATGAGCAGTTCTTC. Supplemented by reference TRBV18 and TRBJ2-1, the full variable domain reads NAGVMQNPRHLVRRRGQEARLRCSPMKGHSHVYWYRQLPEEGLKFMVYLQKENIIDESGMPKERFSAEFPKEGPSILRIQQVVRGDSAAYFCASSPAIGSSYNEQFFGPGTRLTVL.

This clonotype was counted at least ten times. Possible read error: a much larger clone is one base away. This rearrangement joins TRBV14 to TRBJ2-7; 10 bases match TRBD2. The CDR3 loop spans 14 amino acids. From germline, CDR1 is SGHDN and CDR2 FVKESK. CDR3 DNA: TGTGCCAGCAGCCAGCTAGCGGGGGACTACGAGCAGTCCTTC. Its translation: CASSQLAGDYEQSF.

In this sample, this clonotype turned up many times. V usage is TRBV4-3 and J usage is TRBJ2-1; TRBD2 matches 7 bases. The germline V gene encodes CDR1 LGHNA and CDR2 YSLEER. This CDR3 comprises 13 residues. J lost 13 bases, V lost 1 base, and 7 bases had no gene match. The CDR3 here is CASSQADREGQFF. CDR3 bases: TGCGCCAGCAGCCAAGCGGATAGGGAGGGACAGTTCTTC.

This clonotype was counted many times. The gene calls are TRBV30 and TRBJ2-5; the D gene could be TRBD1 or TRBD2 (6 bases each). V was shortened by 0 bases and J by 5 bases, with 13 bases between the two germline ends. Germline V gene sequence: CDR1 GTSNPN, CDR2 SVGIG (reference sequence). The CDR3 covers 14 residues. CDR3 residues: CAWSVSWGAETQYF. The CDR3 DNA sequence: TGTGCCTGGAGTGTATCTTGGGGGGCCGAGACCCAGTACTTC.

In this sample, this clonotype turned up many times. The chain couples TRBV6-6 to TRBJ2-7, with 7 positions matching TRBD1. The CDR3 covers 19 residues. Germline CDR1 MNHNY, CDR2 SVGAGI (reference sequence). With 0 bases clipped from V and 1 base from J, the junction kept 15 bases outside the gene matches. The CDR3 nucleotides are TGTGCCAGCAGTTACTCACAGGGGTTGGATACAAAGAGGTCCTACGAGCAGTACTTC. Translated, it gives CASSYSQGLDTKRSYEQYF.

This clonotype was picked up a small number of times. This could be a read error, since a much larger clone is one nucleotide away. CDR3 loop: CASEREAASNEQFF. The CDR3 DNA sequence: TGTGCCAGCGAGCGGGAGGCGGCCTCCAATGAGCAGTTCTTC. This chain links TRBV11-3 with TRBJ2-1, with TRBD2 matching 9 bases. The germline gives CDR1 SGHNT, CDR2 YENEEA. Trimming removed 8 bases from V and 6 bases from J; junction bases left unmatched: 8. This CDR3 is 14 amino acids long.

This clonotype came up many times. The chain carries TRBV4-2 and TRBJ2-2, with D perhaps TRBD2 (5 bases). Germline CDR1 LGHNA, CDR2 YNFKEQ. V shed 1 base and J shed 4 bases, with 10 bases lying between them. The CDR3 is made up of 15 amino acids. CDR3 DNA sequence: TGTGCCAGCAGCCAAGTCCACGGGGTCACCGGGGAGCTGTTTTTT. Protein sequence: CASSQVHGVTGELFF.